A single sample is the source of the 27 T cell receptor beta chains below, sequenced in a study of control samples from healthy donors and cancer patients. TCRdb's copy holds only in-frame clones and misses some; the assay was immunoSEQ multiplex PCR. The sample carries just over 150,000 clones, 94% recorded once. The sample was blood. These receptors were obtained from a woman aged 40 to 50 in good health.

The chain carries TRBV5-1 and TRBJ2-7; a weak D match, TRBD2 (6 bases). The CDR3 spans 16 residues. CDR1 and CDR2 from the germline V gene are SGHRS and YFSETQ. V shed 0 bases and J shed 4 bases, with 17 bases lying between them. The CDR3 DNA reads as TGCGCCAGCAGCTTGGACGGGGGTTTAGTAAGATACGAGCAGTACTTC. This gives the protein CASSLDGGLVRYEQYF.

CDR3 region: CASSLTGNTIYF. The CDR3 DNA follows: TGTGCCAGCAGCTTAACTGGAAACACCATATATTTT. The V call is TRBV13, the J call TRBJ1-3; unclear D gene. Per the germline V gene, CDR1 is PRHDT and CDR2 is FYEKMQ (reference sequence). V dropped 2 bases and J dropped 2 bases, with 1 base sitting between them. The CDR3 runs 12 residues.

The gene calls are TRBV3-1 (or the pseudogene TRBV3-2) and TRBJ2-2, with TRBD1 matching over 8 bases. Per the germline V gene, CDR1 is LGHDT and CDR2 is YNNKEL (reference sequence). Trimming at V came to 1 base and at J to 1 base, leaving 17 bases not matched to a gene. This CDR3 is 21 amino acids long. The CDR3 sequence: CASSQGDGRVWTGRNTGELFF. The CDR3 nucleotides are TGTGCCAGCAGCCAAGGCGATGGGCGGGTTTGGACAGGGAGGAACACCGGGGAGCTGTTTTTT.

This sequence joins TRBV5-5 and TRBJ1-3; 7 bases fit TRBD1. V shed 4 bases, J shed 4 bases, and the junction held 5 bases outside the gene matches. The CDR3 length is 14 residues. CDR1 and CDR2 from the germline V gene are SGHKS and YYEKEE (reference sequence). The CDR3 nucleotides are TGTGCCAGCAGCCCTCAACAGGGGGGAAACACCATATATTTT. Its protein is CASSPQQGGNTIYF.

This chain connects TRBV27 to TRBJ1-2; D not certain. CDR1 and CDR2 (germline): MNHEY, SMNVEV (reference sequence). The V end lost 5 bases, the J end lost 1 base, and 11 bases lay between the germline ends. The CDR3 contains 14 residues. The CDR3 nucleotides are TGTGCCAGCAGTCCCGGACTTAATAACTATGGCTACACCTTC. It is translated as CASSPGLNNYGYTF.

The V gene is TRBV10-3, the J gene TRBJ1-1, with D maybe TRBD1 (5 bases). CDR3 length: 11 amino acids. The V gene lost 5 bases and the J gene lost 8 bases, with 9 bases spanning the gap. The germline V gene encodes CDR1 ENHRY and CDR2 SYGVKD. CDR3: CAISPGREAFF. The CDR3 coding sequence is TGTGCCATCAGTCCGGGGCGAGAAGCTTTCTTT.

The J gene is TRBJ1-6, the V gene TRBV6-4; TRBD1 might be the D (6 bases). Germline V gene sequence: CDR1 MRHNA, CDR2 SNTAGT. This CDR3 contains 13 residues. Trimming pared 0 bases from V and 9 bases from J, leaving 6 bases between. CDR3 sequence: CASSDSGASPLHF. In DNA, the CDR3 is TGTGCCAGCAGTGACTCGGGGGCTTCACCCCTCCACTTT.

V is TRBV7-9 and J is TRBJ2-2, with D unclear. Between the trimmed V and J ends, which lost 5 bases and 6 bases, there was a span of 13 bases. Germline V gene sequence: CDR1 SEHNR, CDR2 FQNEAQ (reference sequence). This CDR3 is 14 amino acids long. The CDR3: CASSLNFAAGELFF. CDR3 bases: TGTGCCAGCAGCCTAAACTTTGCGGCCGGGGAGCTGTTTTTT.

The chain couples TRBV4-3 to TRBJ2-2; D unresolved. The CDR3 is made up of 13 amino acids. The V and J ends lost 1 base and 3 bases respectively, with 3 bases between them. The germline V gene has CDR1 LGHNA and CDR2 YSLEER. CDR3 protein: CASSQGYTGELFF. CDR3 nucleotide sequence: TGCGCCAGCAGCCAAGGATACACCGGGGAGCTGTTTTTT.

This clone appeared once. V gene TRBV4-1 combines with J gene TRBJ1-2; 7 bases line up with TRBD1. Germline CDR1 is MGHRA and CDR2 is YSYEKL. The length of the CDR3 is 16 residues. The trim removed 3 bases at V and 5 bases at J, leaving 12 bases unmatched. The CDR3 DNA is TGCGCCAGCAGCCACGGGACAGAAGCAGCTCGGTATGGCTACACCTTC. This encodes CASSHGTEAARYGYTF.

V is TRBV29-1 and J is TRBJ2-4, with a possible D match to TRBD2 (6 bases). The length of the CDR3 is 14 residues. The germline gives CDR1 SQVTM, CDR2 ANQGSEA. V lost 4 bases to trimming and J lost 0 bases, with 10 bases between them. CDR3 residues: CSVAGTLAKNIQYF. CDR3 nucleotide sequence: TGCAGCGTTGCAGGGACTCTAGCCAAAAACATTCAGTACTTC.

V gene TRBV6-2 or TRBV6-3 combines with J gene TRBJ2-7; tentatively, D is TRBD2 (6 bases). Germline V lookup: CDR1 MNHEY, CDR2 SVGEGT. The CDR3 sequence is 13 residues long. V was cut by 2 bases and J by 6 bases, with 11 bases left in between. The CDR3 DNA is TGTGCCAGCAGTTACCCGGCGGGGTCCGAGCAGTACTTC. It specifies CASSYPAGSEQYF.

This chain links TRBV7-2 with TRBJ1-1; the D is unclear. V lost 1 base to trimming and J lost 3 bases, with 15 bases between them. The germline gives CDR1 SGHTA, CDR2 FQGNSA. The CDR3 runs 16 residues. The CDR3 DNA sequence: TGTGCCAGCAGCTTAGGGGCCGGGGTCGGTTACACTGAAGCTTTCTTT. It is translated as CASSLGAGVGYTEAFF.

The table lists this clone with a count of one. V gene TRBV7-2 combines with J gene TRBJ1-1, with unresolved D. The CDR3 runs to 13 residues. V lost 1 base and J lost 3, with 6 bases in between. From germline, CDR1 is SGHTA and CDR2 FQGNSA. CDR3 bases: TGTGCCAGCAGCTTAGATCGGGACACTGAAGCTTTCTTT. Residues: CASSLDRDTEAFF.

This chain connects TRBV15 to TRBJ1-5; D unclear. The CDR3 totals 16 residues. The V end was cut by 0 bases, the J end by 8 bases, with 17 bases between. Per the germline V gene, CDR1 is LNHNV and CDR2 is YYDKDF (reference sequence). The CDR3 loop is CATSRDFLGQPEPQHF. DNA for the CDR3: TGTGCCACCAGCAGAGATTTCTTGGGCCAACCTGAGCCCCAGCATTTT.

This CDR3 reads CASSMTRLDGFSGNTIYF. The CDR3 DNA reads TGTGCCAGTAGTATGACCCGACTGGACGGATTCTCTGGAAACACCATATATTTT. The genes are TRBV19 and TRBJ1-3; D gene ambiguous. V gave up 3 bases and J gave up 0 bases, with 18 bases separating them. This CDR3 spans 18 amino acids. CDR1 and CDR2 (germline): LNHDA, SQIVND (reference sequence).

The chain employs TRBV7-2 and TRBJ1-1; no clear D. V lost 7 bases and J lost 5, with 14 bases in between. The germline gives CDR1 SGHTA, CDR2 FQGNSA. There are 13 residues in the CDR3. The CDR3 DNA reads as TGTGCCAGCATCCAAAACCAAGGGACTGAAGCTTTCTTT. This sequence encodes CASIQNQGTEAFF.

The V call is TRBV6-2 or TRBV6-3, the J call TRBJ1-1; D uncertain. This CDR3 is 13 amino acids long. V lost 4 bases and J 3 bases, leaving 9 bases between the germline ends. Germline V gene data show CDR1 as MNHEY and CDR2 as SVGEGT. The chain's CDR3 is CASSSLGDTEAFF. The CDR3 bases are TGTGCCAGCAGTTCCCTCGGAGACACTGAAGCTTTCTTT.

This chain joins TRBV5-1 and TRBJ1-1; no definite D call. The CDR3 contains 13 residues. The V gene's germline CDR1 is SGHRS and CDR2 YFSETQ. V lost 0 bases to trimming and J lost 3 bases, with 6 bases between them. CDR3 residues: CASSLVADTEAFF. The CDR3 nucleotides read TGCGCCAGCAGCTTGGTGGCAGACACTGAAGCTTTCTTT.

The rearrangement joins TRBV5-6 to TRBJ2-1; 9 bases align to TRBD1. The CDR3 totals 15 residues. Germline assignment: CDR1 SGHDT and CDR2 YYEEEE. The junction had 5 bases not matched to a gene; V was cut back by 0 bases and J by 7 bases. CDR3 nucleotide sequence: TGTGCCAGCAGCTTGGGACAGGGGGTTTGGAATGAGCAGTTCTTC. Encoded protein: CASSLGQGVWNEQFF.

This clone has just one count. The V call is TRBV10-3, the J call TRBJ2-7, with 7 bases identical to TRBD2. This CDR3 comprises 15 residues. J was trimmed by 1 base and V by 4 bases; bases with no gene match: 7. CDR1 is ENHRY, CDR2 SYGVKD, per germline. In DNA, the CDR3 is TGTGCCATCAGTGCTGGGGGGGGTATGTCCTACGAGCAGTACTTC. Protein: CAISAGGGMSYEQYF.

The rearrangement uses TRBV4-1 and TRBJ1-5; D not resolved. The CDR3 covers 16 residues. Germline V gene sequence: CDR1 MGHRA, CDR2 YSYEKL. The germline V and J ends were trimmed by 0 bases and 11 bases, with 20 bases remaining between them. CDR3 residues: CASSQELHSSLGSQHF. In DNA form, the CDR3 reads TGCGCCAGCAGCCAAGAGCTCCACAGTTCCCTGGGGTCCCAGCATTTT.

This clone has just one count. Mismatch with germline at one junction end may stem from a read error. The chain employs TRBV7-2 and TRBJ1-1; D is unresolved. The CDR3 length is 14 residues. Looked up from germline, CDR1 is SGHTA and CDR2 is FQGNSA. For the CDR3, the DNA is TGTGCCAGCAGCATAGCAACGCTGAACACTGAAGCTTTCTTT. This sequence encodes CASSIATLNTEAFF.

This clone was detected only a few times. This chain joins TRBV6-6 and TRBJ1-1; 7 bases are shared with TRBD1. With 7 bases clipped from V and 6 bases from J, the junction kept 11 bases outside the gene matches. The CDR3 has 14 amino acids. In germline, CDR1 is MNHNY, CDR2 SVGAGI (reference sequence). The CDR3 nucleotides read TGTGCCAGCACCGTTACCCAGGGGGGACCTGAAGCTTTCTTT. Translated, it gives CASTVTQGGPEAFF.

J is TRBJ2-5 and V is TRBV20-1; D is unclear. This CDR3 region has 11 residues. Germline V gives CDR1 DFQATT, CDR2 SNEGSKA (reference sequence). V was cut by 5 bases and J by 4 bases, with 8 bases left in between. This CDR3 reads CSAHRGETQYF. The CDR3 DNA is TGCAGTGCTCATAGAGGAGAGACCCAGTACTTC.

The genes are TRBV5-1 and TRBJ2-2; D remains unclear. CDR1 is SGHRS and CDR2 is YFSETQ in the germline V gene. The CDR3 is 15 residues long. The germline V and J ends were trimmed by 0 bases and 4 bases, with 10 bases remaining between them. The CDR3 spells CASSLVPTSTGELFF. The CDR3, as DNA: TGCGCCAGCAGCTTGGTGCCGACAAGCACCGGGGAGCTGTTTTTT.

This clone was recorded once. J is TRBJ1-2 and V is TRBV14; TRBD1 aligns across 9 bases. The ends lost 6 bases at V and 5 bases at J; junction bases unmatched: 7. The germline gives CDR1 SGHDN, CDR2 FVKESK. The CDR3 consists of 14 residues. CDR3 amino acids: CASSDGQGPYGYTF. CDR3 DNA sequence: TGTGCCAGCAGTGACGGACAGGGGCCTTATGGCTACACCTTC.